These 5 T cell receptor beta chains were sequenced from one sample in a study of T cells after somatic rescue of genetic block. Libraries were prepared by immunoSEQ multiplex PCR; TCRdb keeps only in-frame clonotypes and omits some of them. In the table there are approximately 16,000 clones, 70% of which are singletons. The sequenced material came from peripheral blood mononuclear cells (PBMCs). Every receptor here comes from a man aged 18-30 years.

The chain carries TRBV28 and TRBJ1-2; D is unclear. V was clipped by 6 bases and J by 8 bases, with 13 bases between them. The CDR3 spans 12 residues. Germline lookup yields CDR1 MDHEN and CDR2 SYDVKM. The CDR3 DNA sequence: TGTGCCAGCAGCCGTACGGGGTCGGGCTACACCTTC. Translation: CASSRTGSGYTF.

The rearrangement joins TRBV5-6 to TRBJ2-5; weak D call: TRBD2 (6 bases). The CDR3 runs to 15 residues. CDR1 and CDR2 from the germline V gene are SGHDT and YYEEEE. The ends were cut back, 3 bases at V and 7 bases at J, with 19 bases in the middle. The CDR3 coding sequence is TGTGCCAGCAGCTATTTTACCGGGACTTTGTTGACCCAGTACTTC. Translation: CASSYFTGTLLTQYF.

DNA of the CDR3: TGTGCCAGCAGTCCCTATCTCTTTGACAGGGGACACAATCAGCCCCAGCATTTT. Translation: CASSPYLFDRGHNQPQHF. The J gene is TRBJ1-5, the V gene TRBV27, with TRBD1 matching over 8 bases. This CDR3 contains 18 residues. Germline V gives CDR1 MNHEY, CDR2 SMNVEV (reference sequence). With V trimmed by 5 bases and J by 3 bases, 15 bases remained unmatched.

The chain carries TRBV7-9 and TRBJ2-1; D might be TRBD1 or TRBD2, each matching 5 bases. Germline-derived CDR1 and CDR2 are SEHNR and FQNEAQ (reference sequence). This CDR3 has 13 residues. V lost 5 bases to trimming and J lost 4 bases, with 9 bases between them. The CDR3 loop is CASSVGTYNEQFF. DNA for the CDR3: TGTGCCAGCAGCGTCGGGACGTACAATGAGCAGTTCTTC.

The chain employs TRBV9 and TRBJ2-1; a possible D gene is TRBD2 (6 bases). The V and J ends lost 0 bases and 2 bases respectively, with 6 bases between them. This CDR3 contains 14 residues. Per the germline V gene, CDR1 is SGDLS and CDR2 is YYNGEE. The CDR3 loop reads CASSVAGAYNEQFF. In DNA form, the CDR3 reads TGTGCCAGCAGCGTAGCGGGAGCCTACAATGAGCAGTTCTTC.